The 2 T cell receptor beta chains listed next were all sequenced from one sample in a study of Graves' ophthalmopathy and Graves' hyperthyroidism. For repertoire sequencing, the TCR beta CDR3 regions were amplified from RNA transcripts. Amplification began with first-round RT-PCR using HTBI primers, then second-round multiplex PCR was performed. TCRdb re-analysed the multiplex PCR reads in MiXCR, keeping a single row per CDR3 protein. The data hold 300,000 to 350,000 distinct CDR3 sequences, with about a sixth observed a single time. The specimen was peripheral blood. The receptors come from an adult man with Graves' ophthalmopathy.

Notes on this clonotype: A much bigger clone sits one base away, suggesting this may be a read error. V and J are TRBV10-3 and TRBJ1-3; 8 positions agree with TRBD1. From germline, CDR1 is ENHRY and CDR2 SYGVKD. The CDR3 length is 15 residues. The CDR3 DNA sequence: TGTGCCACCAGTGAGTCCCGGACAGGGCGCAACACCATATATTTT. Translated, it gives CATSESRTGRNTIYF.

This clonotype was recorded many times. The V and J genes are TRBV2 and TRBJ2-2; D is ambiguous. This CDR3 is 14 amino acids long. Germline lookup yields CDR1 SNHLY and CDR2 FYNNEI. Trimming cost V 7 bases and J 0 bases, with 9 bases left between them. CDR3 DNA sequence: TGTGCCAGCAAAATCAACGCGAACACCGGGGAGCTGTTTTTT. Its translation: CASKINANTGELFF.